This T cell receptor beta chain stems from a study of CD8 T cells in Susac syndrome (dated by TCRdb to between 2017 and 2020). For context, the study as a whole: Whether CD8+ T cell activation and differentiation in Susac syndrome was antigen driven was tested using repertoire sequencing.

RNA was extracted using the RNeasy kit, and about 0.45 to 1 ug of the RNA was reverse transcribed with random hexamers. The immunoSEQ multiplex PCR assay, which covers 54 Vbeta and 13 Jbeta segments, was used to amplify TCR beta CDR3 regions. PCR amplification bias was corrected using a synthetic template baseline for primer optimization and computational correction. The published analysis was carried out like this. Only productive sequences were kept, with reads annotated to V, D and J genes according to IMGT and analyzed in immunoSEQ Analyzer. Clonality was computed as one minus Shannon entropy normalized by log2 of the number of productive unique sequences. For each patient and control, public and private clones were evaluated among the 100 most prevalent clones. Susac-specific clones were defined as absent from healthy and MS cohorts, some 1,000 published viral clones and other ImmuneACCESS disease sequences. TCRdb ran its own pipeline on the public reads, namely fastp trimming at Q25 and MiXCR clone calling, and kept in-frame beta chains. Rows with a matching CDR3 protein are joined into one entry that keeps the most common DNA and genes. The authors' filters were not applied to this entry. The sample contains fewer than 350,000 distinct CDR3 sequences, under 95% of them found a single time. Less than 0.08% of the sample is taken by the ten largest.

The CDR3 numbers 17 residues from cysteine through phenylalanine. CDR3 DNA only is kept here, 51 bases in frame from base 1. Trimmed from V: 3 bases; trimmed from J: 1 base; junction bases lacking a gene match: 7. CDR1 and CDR2 are drawn from the germline V gene: SGHTA, FQGNSA. To note about this clonotype: Its specific antigen is unknown. The record has no base qualities; no much larger clone is one base away.

High-throughput TCR beta sequencing profiled peripheral blood CD8+ and CD4+ T cells from healthy donors, Susac syndrome patients and multiple sclerosis patients. Treatment-naive patients with stable or active relapsing-remitting disease fulfilling revised McDonald criteria were used as multiple sclerosis controls. Bulk CD8+ and CD4+ T cells were purified by magnetic negative isolation, whereas CD8+ TEMRA cells were enriched by FACS. Blood was collected in EDTA tubes and processed within 24 hours, with PBMCs isolated through density gradient centrifugation. PBMCs intended for TCR sequencing were cryopreserved in liquid nitrogen and thawed later in a water bath at 37 degrees C. A purity of at least 90% was achieved for sorted or isolated CD4+, CD8+ and CD8+ TEMRA cells. General study outcomes and caveats: The TCR sequencing and HLA analysis was acknowledged to have included a relatively small number of individuals.

The receptor's source is a human donor with multiple sclerosis. The sequenced sample was CD4+ T cells from PBMCs. This sequence uses TRBV7-2 and TRBJ2-3; the junction holds 10 bases that match TRBD2. The DNA sequence is given as TGTGCCAGCAGCTTTTCAAGCGGGAGGGCCGGCACAGATACGCAGTATTTT. The resulting protein is CASSFSSGRAGTDTQYF.